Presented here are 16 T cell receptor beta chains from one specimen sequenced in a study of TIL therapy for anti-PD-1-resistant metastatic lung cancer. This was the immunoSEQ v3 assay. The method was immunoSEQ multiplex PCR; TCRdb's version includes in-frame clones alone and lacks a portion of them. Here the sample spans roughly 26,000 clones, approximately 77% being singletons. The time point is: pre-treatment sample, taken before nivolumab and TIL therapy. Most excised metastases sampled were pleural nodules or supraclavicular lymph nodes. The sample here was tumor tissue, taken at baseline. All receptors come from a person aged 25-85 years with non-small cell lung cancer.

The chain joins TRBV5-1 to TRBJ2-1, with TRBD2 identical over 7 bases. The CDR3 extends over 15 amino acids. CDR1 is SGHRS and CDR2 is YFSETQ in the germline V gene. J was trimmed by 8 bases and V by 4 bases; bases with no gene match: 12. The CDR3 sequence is CASSELAQSSDEQFF. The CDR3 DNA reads TGCGCCAGCAGCGAACTAGCGCAAAGTAGCGATGAGCAGTTCTTC.

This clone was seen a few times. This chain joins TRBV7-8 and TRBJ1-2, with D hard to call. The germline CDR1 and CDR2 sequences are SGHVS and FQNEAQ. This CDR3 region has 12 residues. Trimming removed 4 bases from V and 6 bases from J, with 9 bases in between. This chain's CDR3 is CASSSSPNGYTF. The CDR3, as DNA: TGTGCCAGCAGCTCTAGCCCGAATGGCTACACCTTC.

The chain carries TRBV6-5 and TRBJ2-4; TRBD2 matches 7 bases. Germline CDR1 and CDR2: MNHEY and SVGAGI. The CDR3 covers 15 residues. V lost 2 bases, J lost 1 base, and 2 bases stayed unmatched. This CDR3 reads CASSYAGGAKNIQYF. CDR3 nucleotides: TGTGCCAGCAGTTACGCCGGGGGGGCCAAAAACATTCAGTACTTC.

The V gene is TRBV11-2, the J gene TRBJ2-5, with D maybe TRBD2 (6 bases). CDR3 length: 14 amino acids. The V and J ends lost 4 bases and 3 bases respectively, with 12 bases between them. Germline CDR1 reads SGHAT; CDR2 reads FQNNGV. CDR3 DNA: TGTGCCAGCAGCTCCAACTTAGCGGAAGAGACCCAGTACTTC. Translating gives CASSSNLAEETQYF.

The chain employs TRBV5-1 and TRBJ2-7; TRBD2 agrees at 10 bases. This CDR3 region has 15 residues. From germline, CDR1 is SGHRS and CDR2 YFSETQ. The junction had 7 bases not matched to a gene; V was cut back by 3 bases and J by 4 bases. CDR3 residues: CASSSTGTSVYEQYF. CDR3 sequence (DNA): TGCGCCAGCAGCTCAACCGGGACTAGCGTTTACGAGCAGTACTTC. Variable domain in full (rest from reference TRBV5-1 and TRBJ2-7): KAGVTQTPRYLIKTRGQQVTLSCSPISGHRSVSWYQQTPGQGLQFLFEYFSETQRNKGNFPGRFSGRQFSNSRSEMNVSTLELGDSALYLCASSSTGTSVYEQYFGPGTRLTVT.

CDR3 region: CASSLSPSYEQYF. DNA for the CDR3: TGTGCCAGCAGTTTAAGTCCTTCCTACGAGCAGTACTTC. This chain connects TRBV27 to TRBJ2-7; D is unresolved. Germline V gene sequence: CDR1 MNHEY, CDR2 SMNVEV (reference sequence). The V and J ends lost 2 bases and 1 base respectively, with 6 bases between them. This CDR3 contains 13 residues.

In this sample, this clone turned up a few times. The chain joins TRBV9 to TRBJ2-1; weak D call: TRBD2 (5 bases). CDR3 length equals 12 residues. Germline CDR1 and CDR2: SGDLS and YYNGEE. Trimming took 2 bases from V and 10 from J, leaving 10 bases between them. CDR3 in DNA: TGTGCCAGCAGCGTGGTTTCGGGGGAGCAGTTCTTC. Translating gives CASSVVSGEQFF.

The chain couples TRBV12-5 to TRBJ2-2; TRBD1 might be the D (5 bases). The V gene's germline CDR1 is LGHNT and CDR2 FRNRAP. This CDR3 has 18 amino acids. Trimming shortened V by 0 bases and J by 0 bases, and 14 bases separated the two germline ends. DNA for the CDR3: TGTGCTAGTGGTTTGGTAGGTTTCAGGGCCACGAACACCGGGGAGCTGTTTTTT. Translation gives CASGLVGFRATNTGELFF.

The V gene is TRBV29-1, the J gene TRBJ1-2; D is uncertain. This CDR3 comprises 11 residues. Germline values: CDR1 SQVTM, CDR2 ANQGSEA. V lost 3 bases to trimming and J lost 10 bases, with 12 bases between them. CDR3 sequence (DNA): TGCAGCGTTGAGGGCGGGGAAGTCTACACCTTC. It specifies CSVEGGEVYTF. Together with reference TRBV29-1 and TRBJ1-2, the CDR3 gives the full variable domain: SAVISQKPSRDICQRGTSLTIQCQVDSQVTMMFWYRQQPGQSLTLIATANQGSEATYESGFVIDKFPISRPNLTFSTLTVSNMSPEDSSIYLCSVEGGEVYTFGSGTRLTVV.

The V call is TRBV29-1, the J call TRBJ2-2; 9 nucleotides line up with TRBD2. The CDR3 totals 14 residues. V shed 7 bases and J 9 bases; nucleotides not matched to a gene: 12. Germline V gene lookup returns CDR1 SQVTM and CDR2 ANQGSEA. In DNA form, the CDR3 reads TGCAGCGGAGGGCGGGGGGGTACCCAAAGGGAGCTGTTTTTT. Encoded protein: CSGGRGGTQRELFF.

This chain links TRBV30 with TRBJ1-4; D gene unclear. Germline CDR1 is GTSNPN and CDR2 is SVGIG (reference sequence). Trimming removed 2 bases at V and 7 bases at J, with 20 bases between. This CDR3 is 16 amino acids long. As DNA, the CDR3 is TGTGCCTGGAGTCCCTACAGCTGGGGTAGAAGTGAAAAACTGTTTTTT. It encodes CAWSPYSWGRSEKLFF.

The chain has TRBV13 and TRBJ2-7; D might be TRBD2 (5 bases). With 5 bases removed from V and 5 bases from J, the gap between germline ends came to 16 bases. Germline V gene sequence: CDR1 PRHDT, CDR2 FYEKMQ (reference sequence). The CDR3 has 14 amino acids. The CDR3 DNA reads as TGTGCCAGCAGCACGGAGGCTATGTGGGACGAGCAGTACTTC. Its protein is CASSTEAMWDEQYF.

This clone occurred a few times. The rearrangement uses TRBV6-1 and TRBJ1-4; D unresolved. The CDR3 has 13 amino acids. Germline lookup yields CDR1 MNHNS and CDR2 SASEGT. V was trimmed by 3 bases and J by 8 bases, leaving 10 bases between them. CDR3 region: CASSDQEREKLFF. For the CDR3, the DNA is TGTGCCAGCAGTGATCAGGAGCGAGAAAAACTGTTTTTT.

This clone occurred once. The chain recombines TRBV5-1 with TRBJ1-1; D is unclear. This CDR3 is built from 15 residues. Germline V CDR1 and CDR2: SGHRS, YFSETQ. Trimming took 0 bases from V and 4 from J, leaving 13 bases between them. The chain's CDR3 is CASSLATPGSTEAFF. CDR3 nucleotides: TGCGCCAGCAGCTTGGCGACACCTGGGAGCACTGAAGCTTTCTTT.

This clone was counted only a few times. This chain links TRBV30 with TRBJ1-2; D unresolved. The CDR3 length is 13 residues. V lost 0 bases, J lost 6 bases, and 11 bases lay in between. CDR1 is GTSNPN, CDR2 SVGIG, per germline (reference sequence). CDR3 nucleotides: TGTGCCTGGAGTGTAGAGTTCGGAGATGGCTACACCTTC. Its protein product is CAWSVEFGDGYTF.

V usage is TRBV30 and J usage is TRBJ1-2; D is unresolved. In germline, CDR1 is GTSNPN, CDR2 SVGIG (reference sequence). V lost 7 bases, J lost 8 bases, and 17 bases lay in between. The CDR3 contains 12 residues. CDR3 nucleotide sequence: TGTGCCTTACCGCGTGGTGTTCGGGGCTACACCTTC. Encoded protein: CALPRGVRGYTF.